The clone carrying this T cell receptor (beta chain) occurred a few times. Its antigen is not identified. The data were obtained in a study of T cells after yellow fever vaccination. The CDR3 covers 16 residues. The V gene's germline CDR1 is MNHEY and CDR2 SMNVEV (reference sequence). V gave up 4 bases and J gave up 2 bases, with 16 bases separating them. Study-level findings and limits: A minor fraction of clonotypes spanned both CD4 and CD8 compartments.

TCRdb reprocessed the 5' RACE reads with MiXCR, giving one entry per CDR3 protein. The repertoire holds about 74,000 distinct CDR3 sequences, with approximately 7% as singletons. Sequenced material: CD8+ T cells sorted from PBMCs, taken more than 4 days after the first yellow fever vaccination. This sequence joins TRBV27 and TRBJ2-3; D possibly uses TRBD1 or TRBD2 (5 bases each). The origin of this receptor is a man between 18 and 35 years old who received the YFV17D yellow fever vaccine. In DNA form, the CDR3 reads TGTGCCAGCAGTTCATCCGGGACCCGAGACACAGATACGCAGTATTTT. Its protein product is CASSSSGTRDTDTQYF.